This T cell receptor beta chain comes out of a study of blood T cell repertoires in COVID-19 (dated by TCRdb to the early 2020s). Study-wide context: Samples from collaborators originated in the United States, Italy and Spain and spanned both the acute and convalescent phases of COVID-19. The material from the prospective study consisted of cDNA or gDNA derived from T cells, B-cell-depleted T cells, or PBMCs. Deeply sampled blood TCRbeta repertoires from subjects exposed to, actively infected with, or recovered from COVID-19 were included in the dataset. A freely available public database, intended as a resource for researchers studying the immune response to SARS-CoV-2, is where the repertoires were released. The samples were drawn from the first 160 participants of the ongoing ImmuneRACE study and from more than 1,000 subjects provided by 6 global collaborators. A de-identified subject ID, COVID-19 status, age in years and sex were almost always included in the sample metadata. Where available, HLA class I and class II types were taken from metadata supplied by the sample provider and were not determined by assay-based typing.

Via the germline V gene (reference sequence), CDR1 is PRHDT and CDR2 FYEKMQ. Trimming removed 1 base from V and 8 bases from J, leaving 14 bases between the germline ends. The CDR3 measures 14 amino acids from cysteine to phenylalanine. Only the CDR3 DNA stays, 42 bases, in frame from base 1. Findings and caveats that apply to the study as a whole: Clinical and demographic metadata were provided uncurated, with the amount varying by source and participant.

Each collaborating institution followed its own protocols to collect whole blood in K2EDTA tubes. For TCRbeta analysis, collaborators shipped samples as frozen whole blood, isolated PBMCs, or DNA extracted from either of those sample types. As to this clone: No cognate antigen has been identified for it. Base qualities were left out, and no much larger clone turns up one base away.

TCRbeta CDR3 regions were amplified from genomic DNA using the immunoSEQ Assay, a bias-controlled multiplex PCR. In the source study's methods: Within the assay, amplification of reference gene primers was used to estimate how many nucleated cells each sample contained. To quantify the absolute abundance of each unique TCRbeta CDR3 rearrangement, sequence reads were collapsed and filtered. For each sample, productive Simpson clonality was calculated as the square root of Simpson's diversity index across productive rearrangements. Entries here come from immuneACCESS through TCRdb and include only in-frame sequences with V and J called. Some clones fail to appear in such tables; in the studies checked, an unresolved V gene covers under half of the shortfall, and the cause of the remainder is unknown. V, J and clone size are those of that table, while D and trimming were read from the DNA. The sample records roughly 180,000 clones, approximately 85% of which are singletons. The top ten constitute around 7.5% of the sample.

The chain links TRBV13 with TRBJ1-2; confidence is insufficient to name the D gene. The TCR comes from a woman aged 55-70 years with acute or convalescent COVID-19. Sequencing used peripheral blood. The CDR3 here reads CASSLVSAMRGYTF. The DNA reads as follows: TGTGCCAGCAGCTTAGTGTCGGCCATGCGGGGCTACACCTTC.